The 2 T cell receptor beta chains in this list originate from one sample, sequenced in a study of cytomegalovirus exposure and HLA in healthy donors. Primers: 60 Vbeta forward and 13 Jbeta reverse. The repertoire was sequenced with immunoSEQ multiplex PCR; TCRdb's copy has only in-frame clones and lacks some. The sample shows around 130,000 clones, and approximately 1.5% sits with its ten largest clones. The material sequenced was PBMCs. The receptors come from a middle-aged woman in good health and CMV-seronegative.

The chain uses TRBV7-2 and TRBJ2-1; 9 bases match TRBD2. The CDR3 has 16 residues. In germline, CDR1 is SGHTA, CDR2 FQGNSA. The ends lost 5 bases at V and 8 bases at J; junction bases unmatched: 13. This CDR3 reads CASSPGNGRGGYEQFF. The CDR3 nucleotides read TGTGCCAGCAGCCCCGGCAACGGGCGGGGGGGCTATGAGCAGTTCTTC.

This chain connects TRBV7-2 to TRBJ2-1, with unresolved D. Germline V gene lookup returns CDR1 SGHTA and CDR2 FQGNSA. Trimming removed 2 bases at V and 0 bases at J, with 8 bases between. CDR3 length: 15 residues. The CDR3 region has the DNA TGTGCCAGCAGCTTACAGTCAAGCTCCTACAATGAGCAGTTCTTC. This gives the protein CASSLQSSSYNEQFF.